This T cell receptor beta chain was sequenced for a study of blood T cell repertoires in COVID-19. Using immunoSEQ multiplex PCR, the repertoire was profiled, and TCRdb retains in-frame clones only, with some absent. This table holds roughly 56,000 clones, approximately 86% found once. The CDR3 contains 11 residues. Trimming removed 10 bases from V and 4 bases from J, with 11 bases in between. Germline assignment: CDR1 MDHEN and CDR2 SYDVKM. The specimen was peripheral blood. The chain employs TRBV28 and TRBJ2-7, with D perhaps TRBD2 (5 bases). This receptor was taken from a man in his 70s with acute or convalescent COVID-19. CDR3 residues: CATGILYEQYF. The DNA of the CDR3 is TGTGCCACCGGGATACTTTACGAGCAGTACTTC.